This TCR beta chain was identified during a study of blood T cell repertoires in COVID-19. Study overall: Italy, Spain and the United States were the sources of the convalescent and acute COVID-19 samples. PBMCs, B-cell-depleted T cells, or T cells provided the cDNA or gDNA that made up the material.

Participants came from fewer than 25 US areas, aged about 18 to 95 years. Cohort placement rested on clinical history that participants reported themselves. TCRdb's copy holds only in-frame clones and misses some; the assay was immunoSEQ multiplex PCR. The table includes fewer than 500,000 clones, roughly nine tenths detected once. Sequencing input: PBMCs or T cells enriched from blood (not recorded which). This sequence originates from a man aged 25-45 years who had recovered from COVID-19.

DNA for the CDR3: TGTGCCAGCAGTTTAGAACAGACCAACACTGAAGCTTTCTTT. This sequence encodes CASSLEQTNTEAFF. This rearrangement joins TRBV28 to TRBJ1-1; no reliable D call. Germline CDR1 and CDR2: MDHEN and SYDVKM. The CDR3 is 14 amino acids. V was cut by 2 bases and J by 2 bases, with 9 bases left in between.